A selection of T cell receptor beta chains follows, all from one sample in a study of blood T cell repertoires in COVID-19. Data came from immunoSEQ multiplex PCR; TCRdb stores just in-frame clones and leaves some out. The sample carries about 150,000 clones, around 79% recorded once. The sequencing sample was made of PBMCs or T cells enriched from blood (not recorded which). The origin of the receptors is a woman in her 70s in a cohort exposed to, infected with or recovered from COVID-19 (not recorded which). The CDR3 runs from the conserved cysteine through the conserved F or W. The order of the fields is J gene, D gene, clone size, V gene, CDR3 protein, CDR3 DNA. D genes are given only for firm matches. Clone size is not always given. Where it is, it says once, few, many or a class for expanded clones.

TRBJ2-1,-,-,TRBV3-1/TRBV3-2,CASSQDIGREDNEQFF,TGTGCCAGCAGCCAAGATATTGGGCGGGAAGACAATGAGCAGTTCTTC
TRBJ2-5,TRBD1,-,TRBV18,CASSRYRGRSETQYF,TGTGCCAGCTCACGCTACAGGGGGCGCTCGGAGACCCAGTACTTC
TRBJ1-6,TRBD1,-,TRBV2,CASTPGQGGSPLHF,TGTGCCAGCACCCCCGGACAGGGGGGTTCACCCCTCCACTTT
TRBJ2-1,TRBD1,-,TRBV2,CASSAGGSNEQFF,TGTGCCAGCAGTGCAGGGGGCAGCAATGAGCAGTTCTTC
TRBJ2-5,-,-,TRBV18,CASSPPNSKETQYF,TGTGCCAGCTCACCACCGAACAGTAAAGAGACCCAGTACTTC
TRBJ1-6,-,-,TRBV6-5,CASRLGYGSPLHF,TGTGCCAGCAGACTAGGTTATGGGTCACCCCTCCACTTT
TRBJ2-5,TRBD1,-,TRBV29-1,CSARTGWETQYF,TGCAGCGCCCGGACAGGATGGGAGACCCAGTACTTC
TRBJ2-1,TRBD2,few,TRBV18,CASSPELAGYNEQFF,TGTGCCAGCTCACCAGAACTAGCGGGGTACAATGAGCAGTTCTTC
TRBJ1-5,-,once,TRBV19,CASSRGQSNNQPQHF,TGTGCCAGTAGTAGAGGACAGTCCAACAATCAGCCCCAGCATTTT
TRBJ2-4,TRBD2,-,TRBV5-1,CASSPVAGTGVKNIQYF,TGCGCCAGCAGCCCGGTAGCGGGAACCGGGGTCAAAAACATTCAGTACTTC
TRBJ1-4,-,few,TRBV29-1,CSVVQGDEKLFF,TGCAGCGTTGTACAGGGCGATGAAAAACTGTTTTTT
TRBJ2-2,TRBD1,-,TRBV7-8,CASSPRGTRDTGELFF,TGTGCCAGCAGCCCCAGGGGGACAAGGGACACCGGGGAGCTGTTTTTT
TRBJ1-1,-,-,TRBV27,CASSSVGAGDTEAFF,TGTGCCAGCAGTTCGGTCGGAGCGGGGGACACTGAAGCTTTCTTT
TRBJ1-4,TRBD1,few,TRBV28,CASSVGQGYEKLFF,TGTGCCAGCAGCGTGGGACAGGGCTATGAAAAACTGTTTTTT
TRBJ2-5,-,-,TRBV27,CASSLGGRGETQYF,TGTGCCAGCAGTTTAGGTGGGAGAGGGGAGACCCAGTACTTC
TRBJ2-3,TRBD2,-,TRBV6-5,CASSYQSGTADTQYF,TGTGCCAGCAGTTACCAAAGCGGGACGGCAGATACGCAGTATTTT
TRBJ2-1,-,-,TRBV5-1,CASSYQGGVYNEQFF,TGCGCCAGCAGTTACCAAGGCGGGGTATACAATGAGCAGTTCTTC
TRBJ2-1,TRBD2,few,TRBV28,CASSPGGSSYNEQFF,TGTGCCAGCAGTCCCGGCGGGAGTTCCTACAATGAGCAGTTCTTC
TRBJ2-5,-,-,TRBV28,CASRAVGETQYF,TGTGCCAGCAGAGCGGTTGGAGAGACCCAGTACTTC
TRBJ1-2,TRBD1,-,TRBV5-4,CASSEGTGANYGYTF,TGTGCCAGCAGCGAGGGGACAGGGGCTAACTATGGCTACACCTTC
TRBJ2-1,-,-,TRBV28,CASSPPGGDYNEQFF,TGTGCCAGCAGTCCCCCCGGAGGGGACTACAATGAGCAGTTCTTC
TRBJ2-1,TRBD2,-,TRBV6-5,CASRVAGEREQFF,TGTGCCAGCCGGGTAGCGGGAGAGAGGGAGCAGTTCTTC
TRBJ1-1,TRBD1,-,TRBV3-1/TRBV3-2,CASRFWDSNTEAFF,TGTGCCAGCAGGTTTTGGGACAGCAACACTGAAGCTTTCTTT